The rows below give T cell receptor beta chains drawn from one sample of a study of breast tumors, draining lymph nodes, adjacent tissues. One entry per CDR3 protein, called by TCRdb with MiXCR from the multiplex PCR reads. The repertoire consists of around 110,000 distinct CDR3 sequences, with more than 30% occurring once and the leading ten covering approximately 5%. Input material: axillary lymph node tissue. The receptors were gathered from a female donor with breast cancer. Some clones in this sample may be carry-over from other donors' samples. Both conserved end residues are part of each CDR3. D genes are given only for firm matches. Not every row has a clone size; where given, it reads once, few, many or a size class.

cdr3_nt cdr3_aa d_call clone_size j_call v_call
TGTGCCAGCAACTCGAGGACAGGTTGGAATCAGCCCCAGCATTTT CASNSRTGWNQPQHF TRBD1 many TRBJ1-5 TRBV12-3/TRBV12-4
TGTGCCATCAGGGGGGACAGGGGGCGCTCTGGGGCCAACGTCCTGACTTTC CAIRGDRGRSGANVLTF TRBD1 many TRBJ2-6 TRBV10-3
TGTGCCACCAGTGACCCCCGGACAGGGGGGGGTCAGCCCCAGCATTTT CATSDPRTGGGQPQHF TRBD1 - TRBJ1-5 TRBV24-1
TGCAGTGCTTCCCCGGGACCCACTTACGAGCAGTACTTC CSASPGPTYEQYF - - TRBJ2-7 TRBV20-1
TGTAGTGCTAGACGCCTCCAATGGGACCGGGAGACCCAGTACTTC CSARRLQWDRETQYF - - TRBJ2-5 TRBV20-1
TGTGCCAGCAGCTTAGCGGGACACCGAGGGAGCGAGCAGTACTTC CASSLAGHRGSEQYF - many TRBJ2-7 TRBV11-1
TGTGCCAGCAGTCCCGGACTAGACAATGAGCAGTTCTTC CASSPGLDNEQFF TRBD2 many TRBJ2-1 TRBV7-9
TGCAGTGCTCAGGGGCGGCTCCTTGCAAATAATGAAAAACTGTTTTTT CSAQGRLLANNEKLFF - - TRBJ1-4 TRBV20-1
TGTGCCAGCAGCTCATACAGGGGAGAGGGACAGGGAATGTGGTATGGCTACACCTTC CASSSYRGEGQGMWYGYTF TRBD1 many TRBJ1-2 TRBV7-9
TGCAGCGCGAAGGGTACTAGCGGGAGTAAACTTAATGAGCAGTTCTTC CSAKGTSGSKLNEQFF TRBD2 - TRBJ2-1 TRBV29-1
TGTGCCAGCAGATTGGGGACCCAAAAGACCCAGTACTTT CASRLGTQKTQYF - few TRBJ2-5 TRBV7-9
TGCGCCAGCAGCTTGGCGGCTAGCGGGGGCGTTGGGACCCAGTACTTC CASSLAASGGVGTQYF TRBD2 many TRBJ2-5 TRBV5-1
TGTGCCAGCAGCTTGTCTAGCACTGGGGCCAACGTCCTGACTTTC CASSLSSTGANVLTF - many TRBJ2-6 TRBV7-3
TGTGCCAGCAGCGGAGGAGGAACCGGGGAGCTGTTTTTT CASSGGGTGELFF - many TRBJ2-2 TRBV5-6
TGTGCCAGCAGCCAAGTGAGGCAAAGCTACGAGCAGTACTTC CASSQVRQSYEQYF - many TRBJ2-7 TRBV3-1
TGTGCCAGTGGTATAAGATTGGTGAAGGGGGCGCTTGTAACCGGGGAGCTGCTTTTT CASGIRLVKGALVTGELLF TRBD1 - TRBJ2-2 TRBV19
TGCAGTGCTAGTAAGATAGCGGGAGGGGCAGATACGCAGTATTTT CSASKIAGGADTQYF TRBD2 many TRBJ2-3 TRBV20-1
TGTGCCAGCAGTCTCCTCGGGGGGGGGACCACTGAAGCTTTCTTT CASSLLGGGTTEAFF - few TRBJ1-1 TRBV6-5
TGTGCCAGCAGCCGACAGGGGGCGAGGGACAATGAGCAGTTCTTC CASSRQGARDNEQFF TRBD1 few TRBJ2-1 TRBV28
TGTGCCAGCAGCCCCCTAGAGGGTTCACCCCTCCACTTT CASSPLEGSPLHF - - TRBJ1-6 TRBV7-6
TGTGCCAATCGGGTGACACTGACCGGGGAGCTGTTTTTT CANRVTLTGELFF - many TRBJ2-2 TRBV12-3/TRBV12-4
TGTGCCAGCAGCTTAGCGGTTGTAGGGATTGACCTGGATGGCTACACCTTC CASSLAVVGIDLDGYTF - many TRBJ1-2 TRBV7-8
TGCGCCAGCAGCTTATGGGTGGACCAGCCCCAGCATTTT CASSLWVDQPQHF - many TRBJ1-5 TRBV5-1
TGTGCCAGTAGTATACGGGGTGGACTAGCGGAGGACTACGAGCAGTACTTC CASSIRGGLAEDYEQYF TRBD2 many TRBJ2-7 TRBV19
TGTGCCGGCAGCTCGGGACCGGAGTTGCACGAGCAGTACTTC CAGSSGPELHEQYF - - TRBJ2-7 TRBV7-9
TGTGCCAGCAGCTTCACTTCCCACACCGGGGAGCTGTTTTTT CASSFTSHTGELFF - many TRBJ2-2 TRBV7-2
TGTGCCAGCAGTGACTCTAGACAGGGGGGCTACACCTTC CASSDSRQGGYTF TRBD1 once TRBJ1-2 TRBV6-4
TGTGCCAGCAGACCCCGGGACAGGGGGACAGATACGCAGTATTTT CASRPRDRGTDTQYF TRBD1 many TRBJ2-3 TRBV6-5
TGTGCCAGCAGTGTCGGGGGGCTCAATTCCGAGCAGTACTTC CASSVGGLNSEQYF - - TRBJ2-7 TRBV7-9
TGTGCCAGCAGCTTAGACCCTCCTAGCGGGGAGCTGTTTTTT CASSLDPPSGELFF - - TRBJ2-2 TRBV7-2
TGTGCCAGCAGGGCCGGACTAGCGGTGTACAATGAGCAGTTCTTC CASRAGLAVYNEQFF TRBD2 - TRBJ2-1 TRBV2
TGTGCCAGCAGCCTCGGACAGGACAATCAGCCCCAGCATTTT CASSLGQDNQPQHF TRBD1 many TRBJ1-5 TRBV9
TGCACCAGCAGCCCGGGGACCGTTGAAAAACTGTTTTTT CTSSPGTVEKLFF - many TRBJ1-4 TRBV5-1
TGTGCCAGCAGCTTAGCAGGCGGGGGACAGGGGGTGTACAATGAGCAGTTCTTC CASSLAGGGQGVYNEQFF TRBD1 - TRBJ2-1 TRBV2
TGTGCCAGCAGCTTAGCCCCAGTTTCCTACGAGCAGTACTTC CASSLAPVSYEQYF - many TRBJ2-7 TRBV7-9
TGCAGCGTTGAAAGACAGCCGAACACCGGGGAGCTGTTTTTT CSVERQPNTGELFF - many TRBJ2-2 TRBV29-1
TGTGCCAGCAGCTTGGGACGCCTGGGACCCCCCGGTCCGGCCCAGTACTTC CASSLGRLGPPGPAQYF - many TRBJ2-5 TRBV7-2
TGTGCCAGCAGCAATGTTAATACCTATGGCTACACCTTC CASSNVNTYGYTF - many TRBJ1-2 TRBV9
TGTGCCAGCAGCCGGACTCTTCAAAACAATGAGCAGTTCTTC CASSRTLQNNEQFF - many TRBJ2-1 TRBV7-2
TGCAGCGTGGGAGGCTTAGCGGGAGGATCCTACAATGAGCAGTTCTTC CSVGGLAGGSYNEQFF TRBD2 - TRBJ2-1 TRBV29-1
TGCAGTGCTGGAGAGCCCGTTTTTGCCCTGGCCCTAACTCGCTACGAGCAGTACTTC CSAGEPVFALALTRYEQYF - - TRBJ2-7 TRBV20-1
TGTGCCAGCAGCTCAAGCGCCAAAAACATTCAGTACTTC CASSSSAKNIQYF - - TRBJ2-4 TRBV7-9
TGTGCCAGCTCACCAAACTTTGGAAACACCATATATTTT CASSPNFGNTIYF - many TRBJ1-3 TRBV18
TGTGCCTGGAATTCCGGGACAGCCTTTAACTATGGCTACACCTTC CAWNSGTAFNYGYTF TRBD1 many TRBJ1-2 TRBV30
TGTGCCAGCAGCCCGGGGGTCGGGGCGACCCAGTACTTC CASSPGVGATQYF - many TRBJ2-5 TRBV11-2
TGCAGTGCTCGATTAACTAGCGGACAAGAGACCCAGTACTTC CSARLTSGQETQYF TRBD2 many TRBJ2-5 TRBV20-1
TGTGCCAGCAAAAACCGGGACAGTCCCTACAATGAGCAGTTCTTC CASKNRDSPYNEQFF TRBD1 medium-sized TRBJ2-1 TRBV25-1
TGTGCCAGCTTCGCCTCCACTAACTATGGCTACACCTTC CASFASTNYGYTF - many TRBJ1-2 TRBV28
TGTGCCAGCAGCACGACTAGCGGGGGATACACGGCTGTGTTCTTC CASSTTSGGYTAVFF TRBD2 - TRBJ2-1 TRBV7-2